This T cell receptor (beta chain) derives from a study of shared T cell receptors in the human thymus. The CDR3 is 13 amino acids. Germline V lookup: CDR1 SGDLS, CDR2 YYNGEE. V lost 4 bases and J lost 5; bases outside the gene matches: 6. This clone was seen a single time. Repertoires were generated with immunoSEQ multiplex PCR, while TCRdb's copy carries only in-frame clones and drops some. The sample contains more than 550,000 clones, about 90% of which appear only once. This sample also belongs to another study, concerning human thymus T cells.

The rearrangement links TRBV9 to TRBJ2-7; 7 bases align to TRBD2. This receptor was identified in a boy younger than two with a congenital heart defect. Material for sequencing was thymocytes. The DNA of the CDR3 is TGTGCCAGCAGCCCCGGGAGGTTCCACGAGCAGTACTTC. The encoded protein is CASSPGRFHEQYF.